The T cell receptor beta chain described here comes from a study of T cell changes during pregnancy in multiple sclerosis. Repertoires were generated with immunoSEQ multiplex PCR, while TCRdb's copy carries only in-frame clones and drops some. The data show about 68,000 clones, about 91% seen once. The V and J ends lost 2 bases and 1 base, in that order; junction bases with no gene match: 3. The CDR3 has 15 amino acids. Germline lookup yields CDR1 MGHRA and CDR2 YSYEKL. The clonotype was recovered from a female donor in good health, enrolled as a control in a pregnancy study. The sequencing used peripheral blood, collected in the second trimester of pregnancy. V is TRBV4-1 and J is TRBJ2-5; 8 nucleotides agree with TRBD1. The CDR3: CASSQLQGAQETQYF. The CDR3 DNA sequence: TGCGCCAGCAGCCAACTTCAGGGGGCCCAAGAGACCCAGTACTTC.